This entry lists 25 T cell receptor beta chains sequenced from one sample in a study of regulatory T cells in long-lasting Graves disease. Building the TCR beta libraries relied on iRepertoire HTBI primers, and CDR3 regions underwent Arm-PCR. Each CDR3 protein is one row after TCRdb ran MiXCR on the multiplex PCR reads. The top ten clones hold over 9% of a sample with approximately 470,000 distinct CDR3 sequences, 15% to 20% of them seen once. The time point here: newly diagnosed GD, antithyroid drugs for less than 3 months. With RNA extracted from PBMCs as input, the TCR library was made. This same sample was also taken into another study, of T cells in Graves' hyperthyroidism and ophthalmopathy.

The sequencing used peripheral blood mononuclear cells (PBMCs), collected at new diagnosis, from a patient treated with antithyroid drugs. These TCRs come from a middle-aged man with Graves disease.

With respect to this clonotype: Because the CDR3 is missing its conserved closing phenylalanine or tryptophan, this is likely a read error. The J gene is TRBJ2-7, the V gene TRBV5-1; D not certain. CDR1 is SGHRS and CDR2 is YFSETQ in the germline V gene. The V end lost 3 bases, the J end lost 2 bases, and 6 bases lay between the germline ends. CDR3 size: 12 residues. CDR3 sequence reads: CASSSDPYEQYS. CDR3 DNA: TGCGCCAGCAGCTCGGACCCCTACGAGCAGTACTCC.

The chain links TRBV19 to TRBJ1-5; no firm D call. V lost 2 bases and J 2 bases, leaving 13 bases between the germline ends. The CDR3 totals 16 residues. Per germline, CDR1 LNHDA and CDR2 SQIVND (reference sequence). For the CDR3, the DNA is TGTGCCAGTAGTATATCCGGCCTTTCCGGCAATCAGCCCCAGCATTTT. This gives the protein CASSISGLSGNQPQHF. Full variable domain (outside the CDR3, taken from reference TRBV19 and TRBJ1-5): DGGITQSPKYLFRKEGQNVTLSCEQNLNHDAMYWYRQDPGQGLRLIYYSQIVNDFQKGDIAEGYSVSREKKESFPLTVTSAQKNPTAFYLCASSISGLSGNQPQHFGDGTRLSIL.

This clonotype showed up many times. The J gene is TRBJ2-2, the V gene TRBV9, with a tentative D call TRBD2 (6 bases). This CDR3 has 15 amino acids. CDR1 and CDR2 from the germline V gene are SGDLS and YYNGEE. Trimming pared 2 bases from V and 4 bases from J, leaving 12 bases between. CDR3 sequence: CASSVGGPITGELFF. The CDR3 region has the DNA TGTGCCAGCAGCGTTGGAGGGCCCATCACCGGGGAGCTGTTTTTT.

This clonotype was detected many times. This chain uses TRBV24-1 with TRBJ2-7; TRBD2 matches at 13 bases. The CDR3 has 15 residues. Germline assignment: CDR1 KGHDR and CDR2 SFDVKD. V was clipped by 6 bases and J by 5 bases; unmatched bases: 6. The CDR3 bases are TGTGCCACCAGTCAGGGGACTAGCGGGATTGACGAGCAGTACTTC. Amino acid sequence: CATSQGTSGIDEQYF.

The sample holds many counts of this clonotype. The chain uses TRBV20-1 and TRBJ2-1; D not certain. This CDR3 has 14 amino acids. Germline values: CDR1 DFQATT, CDR2 SNEGSKA (reference sequence). V was cut by 5 bases and J by 2 bases, with 13 bases left in between. Here the CDR3 DNA reads TGCAGTGCTTACGGCCGACGGACCTACAATGAGCAGTTCTTC. Its translation: CSAYGRRTYNEQFF.

Many counts were recorded for this clonotype. J is TRBJ1-2 and V is TRBV2; D may be TRBD1 (5 bases). This CDR3 is built from 12 residues. Germline V gives CDR1 SNHLY, CDR2 FYNNEI. The V end lost 4 bases, the J end lost 8 bases, and 11 bases lay between the germline ends. CDR3 sequence reads: CASSVGGSGYTF. The CDR3 coding sequence is TGTGCCAGCAGTGTGGGGGGTTCGGGCTACACCTTC.

In this sample, this clonotype turned up many times. The V call is TRBV12-3 or TRBV12-4, the J call TRBJ2-7; D is tentatively TRBD1 or TRBD2 (5 bases each). Trimming cost V 6 bases and J 5 bases, with 20 bases left between them. The CDR3 has 15 amino acids. CDR3 nucleotide sequence: TGTGCCAGCAGGGGAACTAGGGGCCACCTTCACGAGCAGTACTTC. Translation gives CASRGTRGHLHEQYF.

This clonotype was picked up many times. This sequence joins TRBV20-1 and TRBJ2-7, with 10 bases identical to TRBD1. The germline CDR1 and CDR2 sequences are DFQATT and SNEGSKA (reference sequence). This CDR3 has 13 amino acids. As DNA, the CDR3 is TGCAGCGCACGGACAGGGGGCTCCTACGAGCAGTACTTC. It codes for CSARTGGSYEQYF.

This clonotype was observed at least ten times. The CDR3 DNA follows: TGTGCCACGAACGCCCGGCTAGCGGGGGATATCGAGCAGTACTTC. This codes for CATNARLAGDIEQYF. This sequence joins TRBV13 and TRBJ2-7; 10 bases are shared with TRBD2. V dropped 10 bases and J dropped 6; count of bases not matched to a gene: 15. The V gene's germline CDR1 is PRHDT and CDR2 FYEKMQ (reference sequence). The CDR3 runs to 15 residues.

To note about this clonotype: A read error is possible here, since a much larger clone lies one base away. The chain couples TRBV6-9 to TRBJ2-1; 7 positions agree with TRBD2. V shed 3 bases, J shed 4 bases, and the junction held 6 bases outside the gene matches. Per germline, CDR1 MNHGY and CDR2 SVAAGI. The CDR3 covers 15 residues. CDR3 in amino acids: CASSYGLEGYNEQFF. Written as DNA, the CDR3 is TGTGCCAGCAGTTACGGACTAGAGGGGTACAATGAGCAGTTCTTC.

This clonotype was detected only a few times. This chain joins TRBV5-6 and TRBJ1-5; the D is unclear. The CDR3 consists of 15 residues. Germline-derived CDR1 and CDR2 are SGHDT and YYEEEE. Between the trimmed V and J ends, which lost 1 base and 6 bases, there was a span of 14 bases. The CDR3: CASSLFDQVPQPQHF. DNA of the CDR3: TGTGCCAGCAGCTTGTTCGATCAGGTTCCTCAGCCCCAGCATTTT. The variable domain in full, completed from reference TRBV5-6 and TRBJ1-5, reads DAGVTQSPTHLIKTRGQQVTLRCSPKSGHDTVSWYQQALGQGPQFIFQYYEEEERQRGNFPDRFSGHQFPNYSSELNVNALLLGDSALYLCASSLFDQVPQPQHFGDGTRLSIL.

This clonotype was detected a few times. This chain connects TRBV3-1 to TRBJ2-5; TRBD1 aligns across 7 bases. J gave up 2 bases and V 5 bases, and 11 bases lay outside the gene matches. The V gene's germline CDR1 is LGHDT and CDR2 YNNKEL (reference sequence). This CDR3 region has 16 residues. CDR3 sequence (DNA): TGTGCCAGCAGCTTGCGAACAGGGGTACCACAAGAGACCCAGTACTTC. Amino acid sequence: CASSLRTGVPQETQYF.

This clonotype was seen a few times. The chain combines TRBV11-1 with TRBJ2-1, with 10 bases fitting TRBD2. Germline lookup yields CDR1 SGHAT and CDR2 FQDESV (reference sequence). The CDR3 sequence is 16 residues long. With V trimmed by 5 bases and J by 7 bases, 11 bases remained unmatched. The chain's CDR3 is CASSTYSGRPSNEQFF. DNA of the CDR3: TGTGCCAGCAGCACCTATAGCGGGAGGCCATCAAATGAGCAGTTCTTC.

J is TRBJ2-3 and V is TRBV30; D is tentatively TRBD1 or TRBD2 (6 bases each). V was shortened by 4 bases and J by 4 bases, with 9 bases between the two germline ends. CDR1 GTSNPN and CDR2 SVGIG come from the germline V gene (reference sequence). The CDR3 is made up of 12 amino acids. The CDR3 sequence: CAWMGGPDTQYF. CDR3 DNA sequence: TGTGCCTGGATGGGGGGCCCAGATACGCAGTATTTT.

A few counts support this clonotype. The V call is TRBV20-1, the J call TRBJ2-1; 10 bases fit TRBD2. Germline CDR1 and CDR2: DFQATT and SNEGSKA (reference sequence). J was trimmed by 10 bases and V by 0 bases; bases with no gene match: 6. There are 14 residues in the CDR3. This chain's CDR3 is CSARDLAGDREQFF. The CDR3 region has the DNA TGCAGTGCTAGAGATCTAGCGGGAGATAGGGAGCAGTTCTTC.

This chain links TRBV5-1 with TRBJ1-2; TRBD1 might be the D (5 bases). CDR1 is SGHRS and CDR2 is YFSETQ in the germline V gene. The V gene lost 4 bases and the J gene lost 7 bases, with 11 bases spanning the gap. This CDR3 comprises 12 residues. The chain's CDR3 is CASSVQESGYTF. The CDR3 coding sequence is TGCGCCAGCAGCGTACAGGAATCTGGCTACACCTTC.

This clonotype was seen repeatedly, ten times or more. The V call is TRBV24-1, the J call TRBJ2-1, with D perhaps matching TRBD1 (7 bases). Germline-derived CDR1 and CDR2 are KGHDR and SFDVKD. Trimming removed 9 bases from V and 9 bases from J, with 29 bases in between. The CDR3 totals 17 residues. CDR3 region: CATAGTTGVAVQGEQFF. For the CDR3, the DNA is TGTGCCACCGCCGGGACCACAGGGGTAGCGGTCCAGGGTGAGCAGTTCTTC.

CDR3 nucleotides: TGTGCCAGCAGTTACGAAGGGGATGGTGAAAAACTGTTTTTT. It yields the protein CASSYEGDGEKLFF. The chain uses TRBV6-2 or TRBV6-3 and TRBJ1-4; weak D call: TRBD1 (5 bases). CDR3 size: 14 residues. Germline-derived CDR1 and CDR2 are MNHEY and SVGEGT. V was shortened by 2 bases and J by 7 bases, with 11 bases between the two germline ends.

The chain recombines TRBV29-1 with TRBJ2-3; the D is unclear. The CDR3 contains 12 residues. CDR1 is SQVTM and CDR2 is ANQGSEA in the germline V gene. The V gene lost 4 bases and the J gene lost 6 bases, with 11 bases spanning the gap. DNA of the CDR3: TGCAGCGTTGTTTCCCAGGCGGATACGCAGTATTTT. The encoded protein is CSVVSQADTQYF.

A remark on this clonotype: Just one base apart from a much larger clone, this may be a read error. This chain joins TRBV28 and TRBJ1-4; weak D call: TRBD1 (6 bases). The germline V gene has CDR1 MDHEN and CDR2 SYDVKM. This CDR3 contains 15 residues. CDR3 sequence reads: CANSLSGTFNEKLFF. CDR3 DNA: TGTGCCAACAGTTTAAGTGGGACATTTAATGAAAAACTGTTTTTT.

This chain uses TRBV12-3 or TRBV12-4 with TRBJ2-2; D assignment may be TRBD1 or TRBD2 (6 bases each). Trimming cost V 7 bases and J 5 bases, with 20 bases left between them. This CDR3 is built from 16 residues. The CDR3 DNA reads as TGTGCCAGCACCCTAAGGGGGGCTAGGCCTACCGGGGAGCTGTTTTTT. Its protein product is CASTLRGARPTGELFF.

The rearrangement joins TRBV19 to TRBJ1-5, with TRBD1 as a possible D gene (5 bases). V lost 4 bases and J lost 2, with 15 bases in between. The CDR3 is made up of 16 amino acids. Germline CDR1 and CDR2: LNHDA and SQIVND (reference sequence). The CDR3 coding sequence is TGTGCCAGTAGTACGGGGGTGGGCCCCGGCAATCAGCCCCAGCATTTT. This encodes CASSTGVGPGNQPQHF.

The chain combines TRBV2 with TRBJ2-5, with TRBD1 identical over 7 bases. Germline V gene data show CDR1 as SNHLY and CDR2 as FYNNEI. The CDR3 is made up of 14 amino acids. V was clipped by 2 bases and J by 2 bases; unmatched bases: 2. The CDR3 spells CASSEPGQQETQYF. DNA for the CDR3: TGTGCCAGCAGTGAACCGGGACAGCAAGAGACCCAGTACTTC.

There are many counts of this clonotype. V gene TRBV18 combines with J gene TRBJ2-7; no clear D gene. This CDR3 has 13 amino acids. V gave up 4 bases and J gave up 3 bases, with 10 bases separating them. Germline assignment: CDR1 KGHSH and CDR2 LQKENI. The CDR3 sequence is CASSRTEHYEQYF. In DNA form, the CDR3 reads TGTGCCAGCTCACGGACGGAGCACTACGAGCAGTACTTC. The variable domain in full, completed from reference TRBV18 and TRBJ2-7, reads NAGVMQNPRHLVRRRGQEARLRCSPMKGHSHVYWYRQLPEEGLKFMVYLQKENIIDESGMPKERFSAEFPKEGPSILRIQQVVRGDSAAYFCASSRTEHYEQYFGPGTRLTVT.

This clonotype was recorded at least ten times. The chain is built from TRBV5-1 and TRBJ1-1; D gene unclear. Trimming took off 4 bases at V and 1 base at J, with 11 bases between the two ends. This CDR3 contains 14 residues. Germline CDR1 reads SGHRS; CDR2 reads YFSETQ. CDR3 nucleotides: TGCGCCAGCAGCGTCGACGGCTGGAACACTGAAGCTTTCTTT. This translates into CASSVDGWNTEAFF.